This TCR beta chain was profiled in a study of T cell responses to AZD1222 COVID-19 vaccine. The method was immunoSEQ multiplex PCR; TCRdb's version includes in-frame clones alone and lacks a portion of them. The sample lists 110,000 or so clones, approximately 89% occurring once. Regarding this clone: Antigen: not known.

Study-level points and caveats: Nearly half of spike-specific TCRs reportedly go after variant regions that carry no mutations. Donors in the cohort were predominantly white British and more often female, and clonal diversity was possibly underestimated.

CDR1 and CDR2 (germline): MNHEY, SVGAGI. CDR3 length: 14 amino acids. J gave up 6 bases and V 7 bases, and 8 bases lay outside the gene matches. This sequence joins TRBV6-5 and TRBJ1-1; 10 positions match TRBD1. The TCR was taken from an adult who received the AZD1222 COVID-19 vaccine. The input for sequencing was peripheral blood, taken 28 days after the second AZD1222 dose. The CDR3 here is CASKKTGGTSEAFF. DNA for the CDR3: TGTGCCAGCAAAAAGACAGGGGGCACGTCTGAAGCTTTCTTT.